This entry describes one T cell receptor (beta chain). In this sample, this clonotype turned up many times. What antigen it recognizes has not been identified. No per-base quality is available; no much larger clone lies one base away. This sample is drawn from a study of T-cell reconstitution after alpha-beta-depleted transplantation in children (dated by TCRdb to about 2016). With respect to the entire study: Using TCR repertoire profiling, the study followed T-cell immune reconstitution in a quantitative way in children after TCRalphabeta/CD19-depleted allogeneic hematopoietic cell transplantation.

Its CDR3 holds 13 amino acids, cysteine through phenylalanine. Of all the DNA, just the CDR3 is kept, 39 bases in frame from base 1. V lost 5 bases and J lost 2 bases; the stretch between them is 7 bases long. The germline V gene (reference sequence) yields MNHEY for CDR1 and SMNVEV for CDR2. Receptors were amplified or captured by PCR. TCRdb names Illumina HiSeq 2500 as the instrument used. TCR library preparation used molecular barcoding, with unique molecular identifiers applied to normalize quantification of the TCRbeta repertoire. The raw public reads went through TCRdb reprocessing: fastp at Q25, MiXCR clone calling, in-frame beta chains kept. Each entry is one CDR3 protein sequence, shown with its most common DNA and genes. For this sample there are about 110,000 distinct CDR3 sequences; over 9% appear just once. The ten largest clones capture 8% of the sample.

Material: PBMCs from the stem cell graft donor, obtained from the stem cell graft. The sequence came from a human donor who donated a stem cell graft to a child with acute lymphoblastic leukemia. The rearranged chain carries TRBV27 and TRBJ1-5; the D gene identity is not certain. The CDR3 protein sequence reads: CASSIRGNQPQHF. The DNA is TGTGCCAGCAGTATAAGGGGCAATCAGCCCCAGCATTTT.